These T cell receptor beta chains were read from a single sample in a study of cytomegalovirus exposure and HLA in healthy donors. Clones were sequenced by immunoSEQ multiplex PCR, and TCRdb holds only the in-frame ones, with some missing. The profile covers tens of thousands of clones, with around 90% appearing a single time and 3.5% to 4% taken by the ten largest. The sequenced sample consisted of PBMCs. These TCRs come from a woman between 18 and 29 years old in good health and CMV-seropositive. The CDR3 runs from the conserved cysteine through the conserved F or W. A D gene is named only where the DNA matches it firmly. Only some rows state a clone size, as once, few, many or a class for expanded clones.

CDR3aa | CDR3nt | j_gene | v_gene | d_gene | abundance
CAISESTDRETF | TGTGCCATCAGTGAGTCAACGGACAGGGAAACCTTC | TRBJ1-2 | TRBV10-3 | TRBD1 | .
CAISAGTGLWYEQYF | TGTGCCATCAGCGCCGGGACTGGGCTGTGGTACGAGCAGTACTTC | TRBJ2-7 | TRBV10-3 | . | .
CASRPSDRGSGYTF | TGTGCCAGTAGACCGTCGGACAGGGGGAGCGGCTACACCTTC | TRBJ1-2 | TRBV19 | TRBD1 | .
CASSLGLAGADTQYF | TGTGCCAGCAGTTTAGGACTAGCGGGAGCAGATACGCAGTATTTT | TRBJ2-3 | TRBV27 | TRBD2 | .
CASSPGLAGGRSGANVLTF | TGCGCCAGCAGCCCAGGACTAGCGGGGGGGCGCTCTGGGGCCAACGTCCTGACTTTC | TRBJ2-6 | TRBV5-1 | TRBD2 | .
CASRGAGGRNYGYTF | TGTGCCAGCAGAGGGGCGGGGGGTCGGAACTATGGCTACACCTTC | TRBJ1-2 | TRBV2 | . | .
CASSQISHGTSAYNEQFF | TGCGCCAGCAGCCAAATCTCGCACGGGACTAGCGCGTACAATGAGCAGTTCTTC | TRBJ2-1 | TRBV4-1 | TRBD2 | .
CASSSRQLNTEAFF | TGTGCCAGCAGCTCTCGACAGTTGAACACTGAAGCTTTCTTT | TRBJ1-1 | TRBV7-2 | . | .
CASSQYGQVGNQPQHF | TGCGCCAGCAGCCAGTACGGACAGGTGGGGAATCAGCCCCAGCATTTT | TRBJ1-5 | TRBV4-1 | TRBD1 | .
CASSDPTRTYNEQFF | TGTGCCAGCAGTGATCCGACTAGAACTTACAATGAGCAGTTCTTC | TRBJ2-1 | TRBV6-1 | . | few
CASSTNSAGVRTEAFF | TGTGCCAGTAGTACAAACAGCGCGGGGGTAAGGACTGAAGCTTTCTTT | TRBJ1-1 | TRBV19 | . | .
CASSEQGRYGYTF | TGTGCCAGCAGTGAACAAGGGAGATATGGCTACACCTTC | TRBJ1-2 | TRBV2 | . | few
CATGVPNTGELFF | TGTGCCACGGGAGTCCCGAACACCGGGGAGCTGTTTTTT | TRBJ2-2 | TRBV6-4 | . | .
CASSIQGSSNQPQHF | TGTGCCAGTAGTATCCAGGGTAGTAGCAATCAGCCCCAGCATTTT | TRBJ1-5 | TRBV19 | . | .
CASSPEHTNEQFF | TGTGCCAGCAGCCCTGAACATACCAATGAGCAGTTCTTC | TRBJ2-1 | TRBV4-2 | . | .
CASGRDWGNTIYF | TGTGCCAGCGGAAGGGACTGGGGAAACACCATATATTTT | TRBJ1-3 | TRBV2 | . | .
CASSPTTTASGANVLTF | TGTGCCAGCAGCCCTACTACCACGGCCTCTGGGGCCAACGTCCTGACTTTC | TRBJ2-6 | TRBV9 | . | .
CASSSLEGLAREDTQYF | TGTGCCAGCAGTTCCCTCGAGGGACTAGCGAGAGAAGATACGCAGTATTTT | TRBJ2-3 | TRBV27 | TRBD2 | .
CASSTVPSNYGYTF | TGTGCCAGCAGTACTGTGCCGAGCAACTATGGCTACACCTTC | TRBJ1-2 | TRBV6-5 | . | .
CASSQDIQGGTYEQYF | TGTGCCAGCAGCCAAGATATACAGGGGGGCACATACGAGCAGTACTTC | TRBJ2-7 | TRBV4-2 | TRBD1 | few
CASSVDPGKNYGYTF | TGTGCCAGCAGCGTAGATCCAGGGAAAAACTATGGCTACACCTTC | TRBJ1-2 | TRBV9 | . | .
CASRGPGDEQFF | TGCGCCAGCAGGGGGCCGGGAGATGAGCAGTTCTTC | TRBJ2-1 | TRBV10-2 | . | .
CASSSGQGKAIFSNQPQHF | TGTGCCAGCTCATCCGGACAGGGGAAAGCCATCTTCAGCAATCAGCCCCAGCATTTT | TRBJ1-5 | TRBV18 | TRBD1 | .
CASSQGLQETQYF | TGTGCCAGCTCACAGGGGCTTCAAGAGACCCAGTACTTC | TRBJ2-5 | TRBV18 | . | .
CASSRRRGGGYTF | TGTGCCAGCAGTCGCCGTAGGGGGGGTGGCTACACCTTC | TRBJ1-2 | TRBV6-6 | . | .
CASSLRRSGLLGRYGYTF | TGTGCCAGCAGTTTAAGAAGGTCAGGGCTCTTAGGGCGGTATGGCTACACCTTC | TRBJ1-2 | TRBV28 | . | many
CASSQGGNRGGELFF | TGTGCCAGCAGCCAAGGGGGGAACAGGGGCGGGGAGCTGTTTTTT | TRBJ2-2 | TRBV4-2 | TRBD1 | .
CASSQDRDRHYEQYF | TGCGCCAGCAGCCAGGATCGTGACAGACACTACGAGCAGTACTTC | TRBJ2-7 | TRBV4-1 | . | .
CASRNSTETQYF | TGTGCCAGCAGGAACAGTACCGAGACCCAGTACTTC | TRBJ2-5 | TRBV6-5 | . | .
CASSELAGDGYTF | TGTGCCAGCAGTGAATTGGCAGGGGATGGCTACACCTTC | TRBJ1-2 | TRBV2 | . | .
CASSEGGQGGIEQYF | TGTGCCAGCAGTGAAGGGGGACAGGGGGGTATCGAGCAGTACTTC | TRBJ2-7 | TRBV2 | TRBD1 | .
CSVTGQGSSGANVLTF | TGCAGCGTTACGGGACAGGGATCCTCTGGGGCCAACGTCCTGACTTTC | TRBJ2-6 | TRBV29-1 | TRBD1 | .
CAISWTSGDYEQYF | TGTGCCATCAGTTGGACTAGCGGGGACTACGAGCAGTACTTC | TRBJ2-7 | TRBV10-3 | TRBD2 | .
CASSLGQGSQPQHF | TGTGCCAGCAGCTTAGGGCAGGGGAGTCAGCCCCAGCATTTT | TRBJ1-5 | TRBV7-8 | . | .
CASSDSRGGTDTQYF | TGTGCCAGCAGTGACTCGCGGGGGGGCACAGATACGCAGTATTTT | TRBJ2-3 | TRBV6-4 | TRBD2 | medium-sized
CASRPDRGPSFGGYTF | TGTGCCAGCAGACCGGACAGGGGGCCATCTTTTGGTGGCTACACCTTC | TRBJ1-2 | TRBV2 | TRBD1 | .
CASSLAQIGEETQYF | TGTGCCAGCAGCTTGGCCCAGATAGGGGAAGAGACCCAGTACTTC | TRBJ2-5 | TRBV5-6 | . | .
CASSLKTGGSSYEQYF | TGTGCCAGCAGTTTGAAGACAGGGGGCAGTTCCTACGAGCAGTACTTC | TRBJ2-7 | TRBV5-4 | TRBD1 | .
CASSLGGPQETQYF | TGCGCCAGCAGTTTGGGAGGGCCTCAAGAGACCCAGTACTTC | TRBJ2-5 | TRBV5-1 | TRBD2 | once
CASSQDLRTGEDTIYF | TGCGCCAGCAGCCAAGATTTACGGACAGGGGAGGACACCATATATTTT | TRBJ1-3 | TRBV4-1 | TRBD1 | .
CASSQGRGEQFF | TGCGCCAGCAGCCAGGGTAGAGGCGAGCAGTTCTTC | TRBJ2-1 | TRBV5-1 | . | .
CASSLLGRQGIFTEAFF | TGTGCCAGCAGCTTGTTGGGACGACAGGGGATTTTCACTGAAGCTTTCTTT | TRBJ1-1 | TRBV5-4 | TRBD1 | .
CASSYSMRLAENTQYF | TGTGCCAGCAGTTACTCAATGAGGCTAGCGGAAAATACGCAGTATTTT | TRBJ2-3 | TRBV6-6 | TRBD2 | .
CATSFQGRNTIYF | TGTGCCACCAGCTTCCAGGGAAGAAACACCATATATTTT | TRBJ1-3 | TRBV5-4 | . | .
CASSDSAGGSTDTQYF | TGTGCCAGCAGTGACTCAGCGGGAGGTAGCACAGATACGCAGTATTTT | TRBJ2-3 | TRBV6-4 | TRBD2 | medium-sized
CASSQYRELFF | TGTGCCAGCAGCCAATACAGGGAGCTGTTTTTT | TRBJ2-2 | TRBV7-2 | . | .
CASSLANSRDSPLHF | TGCGCCAGCAGCTTGGCCAATTCCCGGGATTCACCCCTCCACTTT | TRBJ1-6 | TRBV5-1 | . | .
CASSTGQGAHTIYF | TGCGCCAGCAGCACAGGACAGGGGGCCCACACCATATATTTT | TRBJ1-3 | TRBV4-1 | TRBD1 | .
CASSLPGNYGYTF | TGCGCCAGCAGCCTGCCAGGGAACTATGGCTACACCTTC | TRBJ1-2 | TRBV5-1 | . | .
CASSFLVAGNTGELFF | TGTGCCAGCAGCTTTTTGGTAGCGGGGAACACCGGGGAGCTGTTTTTT | TRBJ2-2 | TRBV7-6 | TRBD2 | .
CASSAGGRAPNTGELFF | TGTGCCAGCAGTGCTGGCGGGAGGGCCCCAAACACCGGGGAGCTGTTTTTT | TRBJ2-2 | TRBV6-1 | TRBD2 | .
CASSQTRDRTYNEQFF | TGTGCCAGCAGCCAAACCCGGGACAGAACATACAATGAGCAGTTCTTC | TRBJ2-1 | TRBV5-5 | TRBD1 | .
CASTYGGGNTEAFF | TGTGCCAGCACTTACGGCGGGGGGAACACTGAAGCTTTCTTT | TRBJ1-1 | TRBV6-6 | . | .
CASSLGRVSPLHF | TGTGCCAGCAGCTTGGGCAGGGTTTCACCCCTCCACTTT | TRBJ1-6 | TRBV5-5 | . | .
CASSTPGQHYGYTF | TGTGCCAGCAGCACCCCGGGACAGCACTATGGCTACACCTTC | TRBJ1-2 | TRBV7-2 | TRBD1 | .
CASSPGSLGTGINYGYTF | TGTGCCAGCAGTCCCGGATCCCTAGGGACAGGAATAAACTATGGCTACACCTTC | TRBJ1-2 | TRBV28 | TRBD1 | .
CASSLKQGAGQPQHF | TGTGCCAGCAGCTTAAAACAGGGGGCAGGTCAGCCCCAGCATTTT | TRBJ1-5 | TRBV7-2 | TRBD1 | .
CAWERPQQGVNYEQYF | TGTGCCTGGGAGCGCCCTCAACAGGGGGTAAACTACGAGCAGTACTTC | TRBJ2-7 | TRBV30 | TRBD1 | .
CASSVGAGETQYF | TGTGCCAGCAGCGTAGGGGCGGGAGAGACCCAGTACTTC | TRBJ2-5 | TRBV9 | . | .